This T cell receptor beta chain was captured by sequencing in a study of blood T cell repertoires in COVID-19. Study overall: COVID-19 samples, acute and convalescent, were from the United States, Italy and Spain. Sources were T cells, B-cell-depleted T cells, or PBMCs; the material itself was cDNA or gDNA.

The method was immunoSEQ multiplex PCR; TCRdb's version includes in-frame clones alone and lacks a portion of them. The sample has approximately 300,000 clones, roughly 87% seen once. Participant age was about 18 to 89 years, and participants resided in approximately 24 US areas. CDR1 is SGDLS and CDR2 is YYNGEE in the germline V gene. V shed 4 bases and J 10 bases; nucleotides not matched to a gene: 6. The CDR3 runs 15 residues. The chain is built from TRBV9 and TRBJ1-6; TRBD1 matches 12 bases. Material: PBMCs or T cells enriched from blood (not recorded which). This clonotype was sampled from a woman aged 25 to 39 who had recovered from COVID-19. CDR3 protein: CASSQGDRGQSPLHF. The CDR3 nucleotides read TGTGCCAGCAGCCAAGGGGACAGGGGGCAATCACCCCTCCACTTT.